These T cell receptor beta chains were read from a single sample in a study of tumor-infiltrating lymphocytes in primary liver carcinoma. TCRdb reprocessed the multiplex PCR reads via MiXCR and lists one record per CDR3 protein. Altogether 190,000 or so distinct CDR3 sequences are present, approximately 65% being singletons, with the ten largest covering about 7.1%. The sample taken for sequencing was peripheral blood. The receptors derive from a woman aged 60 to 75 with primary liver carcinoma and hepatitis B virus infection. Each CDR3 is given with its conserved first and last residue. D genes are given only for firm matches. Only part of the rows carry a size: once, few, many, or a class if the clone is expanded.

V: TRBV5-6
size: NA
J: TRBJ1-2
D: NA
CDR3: CASSPVGDYGYAF
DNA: TGTGCCAGCAGCCCAGTGGGCGACTATGGCTACGCCTTC

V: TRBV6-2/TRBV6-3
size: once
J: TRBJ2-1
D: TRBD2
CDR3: CVSGPMGLTANNEQFF
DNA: TGTGTCAGCGGGCCTATGGGACTAACGGCTAACAATGAGCAGTTCTTC

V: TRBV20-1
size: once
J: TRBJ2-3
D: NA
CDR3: CSAVHRSRTDTQYF
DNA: TGCAGTGCTGTCCACAGGAGTAGGACAGATACGCAGTATTTT

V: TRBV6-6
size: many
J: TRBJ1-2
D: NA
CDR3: CASSQSGGGGYGYTF
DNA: TGTGCCAGCAGTCAGAGCGGGGGTGGGGGCTATGGCTACACCTTC

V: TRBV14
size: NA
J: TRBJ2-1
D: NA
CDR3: CASSHRLSAYYNEQFF
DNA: TGTGCCAGCAGCCACCGACTGTCGGCATACTACAATGAGCAGTTCTTC

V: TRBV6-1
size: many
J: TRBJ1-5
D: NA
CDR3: CASSAGITKSNQPQHF
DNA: TGTGCCAGCAGCGCGGGCATTACAAAGAGCAATCAGCCCCAGCATTTT

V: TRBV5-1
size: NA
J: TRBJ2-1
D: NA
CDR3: CASSLTGNEQFF
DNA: TGCGCCAGCAGCTTAACAGGAAATGAGCAGTTCTTC

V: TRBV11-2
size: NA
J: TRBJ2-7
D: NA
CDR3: CASGLEAGRTYAQYF
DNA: TGTGCCAGCGGCTTAGAGGCCGGGCGCACCTACGCGCAGTACTTC

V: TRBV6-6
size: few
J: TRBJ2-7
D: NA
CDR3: CANVGGCSYEQYF
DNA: TGTGCCAACGTTGGAGGGTGCTCCTACGAGCAGTACTTC

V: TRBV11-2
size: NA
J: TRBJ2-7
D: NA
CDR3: CASGLWDNSYEQYF
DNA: TGTGCCAGCGGCTTGTGGGACAACTCCTACGAGCAGTACTTC

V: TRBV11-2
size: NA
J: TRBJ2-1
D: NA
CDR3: CASTLRSRNTEHFF
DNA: TGTGCCAGCACCTTGAGATCAAGAAACACTGAGCATTTCTTC

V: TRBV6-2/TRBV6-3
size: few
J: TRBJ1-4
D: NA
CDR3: CASSRTGSATNEKLFF
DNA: TGTGCCAGCAGCAGAACAGGGTCGGCAACTAATGAAAAACTGTTTTTT

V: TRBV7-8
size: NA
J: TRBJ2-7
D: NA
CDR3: CASSLVQRYEQYF
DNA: TGTGCCAGCAGCTTAGTGCAGCGGTACGAGCAGTACTTC

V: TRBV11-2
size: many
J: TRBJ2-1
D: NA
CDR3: CASSPGTQSYNEQFF
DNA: TGTGCCAGCAGCCCCGGGACTCAGTCCTACAATGAGCAGTTCTTC

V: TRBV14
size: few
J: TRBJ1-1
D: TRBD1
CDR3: CASSHRDDRANTEAFF
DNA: TGTGCCAGCAGCCATCGCGATGACAGGGCGAACACTGAAGCTTTCTTT

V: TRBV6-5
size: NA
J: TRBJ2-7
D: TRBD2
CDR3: CASSKAGGSYEQYF
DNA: TGTGCCAGCAGTAAAGCGGGAGGGTCGTACGAGCAATACTTC

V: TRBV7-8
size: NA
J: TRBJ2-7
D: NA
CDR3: CARSPVVRAGAEQYF
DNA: TGTGCCAGAAGCCCGGTCGTACGGGCAGGGGCCGAGCAGTACTTC

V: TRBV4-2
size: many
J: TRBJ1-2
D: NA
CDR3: CASSQERRENGYTF
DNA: TGTGCCAGCAGCCAAGAGCGACGGGAGAATGGCTACACCTTC

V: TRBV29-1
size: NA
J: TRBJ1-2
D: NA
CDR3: CSAWDSGQPNYDYTF
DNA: TGCAGCGCGTGGGACTCGGGACAACCAAACTATGACTACACCTTC

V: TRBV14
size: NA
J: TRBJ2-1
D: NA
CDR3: CASSRQRGGGQFF
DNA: TGTGCCAGCAGCCGACAACGGGGAGGTGGGCAGTTCTTC

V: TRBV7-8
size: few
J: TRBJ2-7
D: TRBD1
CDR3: CASSSEFAGTGGHEQYF
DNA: TGTGCTAGCAGCTCAGAATTCGCGGGGACAGGGGGTCACGAGCAGTACTTC

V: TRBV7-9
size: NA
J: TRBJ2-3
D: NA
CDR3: CASARNPYTDTQYF
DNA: TGTGCCAGCGCCCGGAACCCGTACACAGATACGCAGTATTTT

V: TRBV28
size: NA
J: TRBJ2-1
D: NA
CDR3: CASLDYYNEQFF
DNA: TGTGCCAGCCTTGACTACTACAATGAGCAGTTCTTC

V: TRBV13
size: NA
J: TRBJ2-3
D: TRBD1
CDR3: CTSSSRTGADTQYF
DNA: TGTACCAGCAGCTCCCGGACAGGGGCAGATACGCAGTATTTT

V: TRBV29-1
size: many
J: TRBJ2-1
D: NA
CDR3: CSVLGGGRPISYNEQFF
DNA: TGCAGCGTCCTCGGGGGCGGGAGACCTATCTCCTACAATGAGCAGTTCTTC

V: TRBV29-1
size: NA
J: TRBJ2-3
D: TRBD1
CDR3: CSVVAGTAPIDTQYF
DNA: TGCAGCGTTGTTGCCGGGACAGCCCCCATAGATACGCAATATTTT

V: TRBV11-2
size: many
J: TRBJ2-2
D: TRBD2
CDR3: CASSTRLASTGELFF
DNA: TGTGCCAGCAGCACCCGACTAGCGAGCACCGGGGAGCTGTTTTTT

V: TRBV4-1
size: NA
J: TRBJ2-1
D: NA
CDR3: CASSQNQGRDNEQFF
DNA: TGCGCCAGCAGCCAAAACCAGGGTCGGGATAATGAGCAGTTCTTC

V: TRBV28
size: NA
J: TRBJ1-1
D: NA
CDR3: CASSLSGALNTGAFF
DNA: TGTGCCAGCAGTTTATCCGGAGCACTGAACACTGGAGCTTTCTTT

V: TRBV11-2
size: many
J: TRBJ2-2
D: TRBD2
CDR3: CASSAQGLAGGELFF
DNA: TGTGCCAGCAGCGCCCAGGGACTAGCGGGCGGGGAGCTGTTTTTT

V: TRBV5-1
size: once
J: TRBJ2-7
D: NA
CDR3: CASSLGLDYEQYF
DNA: TGCGCCAGCAGCTTGGGGCTGGACTACGAGCAGTACTTC

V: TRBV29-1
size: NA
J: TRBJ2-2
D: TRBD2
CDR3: CSVDLHGGARSTGELFF
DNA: TGCAGCGTTGACCTGCACGGGGGGGCCCGGAGCACCGGGGAGCTGTTTTTT

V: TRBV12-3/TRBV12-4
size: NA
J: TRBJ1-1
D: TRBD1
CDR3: CATRMTGTGAVAFF
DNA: TGTGCCACCAGAATGACCGGGACAGGGGCCGTAGCTTTCTTT

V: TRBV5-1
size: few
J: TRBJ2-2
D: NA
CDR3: CASSPPPGSRNTGELFF
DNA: TGCGCCAGCAGCCCACCCCCCGGGAGTAGGAACACCGGGGAGCTGTTTTTT

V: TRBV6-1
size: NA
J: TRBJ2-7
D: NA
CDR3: CASSTGLSDYEQYF
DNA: TGTGCCAGCAGTACGGGCCTATCGGACTACGAGCAGTACTTC

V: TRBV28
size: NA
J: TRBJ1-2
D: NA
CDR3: CASSHLKKDYGCTF
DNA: TGTGCCAGCAGCCACCTAAAGAAGGACTATGGCTGCACCTTC

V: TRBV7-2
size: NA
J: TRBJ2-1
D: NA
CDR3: CASSYAGTRTEQFF
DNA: TGTGCCAGCAGCTACGCCGGGACCCGCACTGAGCAGTTCTTC

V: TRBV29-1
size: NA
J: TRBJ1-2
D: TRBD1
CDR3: CTVVDRESYGYTF
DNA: TGCACCGTTGTAGACAGGGAGAGCTATGGTTACACCTTC

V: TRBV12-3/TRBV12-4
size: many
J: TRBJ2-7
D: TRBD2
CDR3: CASRATSGRSYEQYF
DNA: TGTGCCAGCAGAGCTACTAGCGGGAGATCTTACGAGCAGTACTTC

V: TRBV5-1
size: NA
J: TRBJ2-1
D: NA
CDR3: CASSFSAINEQFF
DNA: TGCGCCAGCAGCTTCTCCGCGATCAATGAGCAGTTCTTC

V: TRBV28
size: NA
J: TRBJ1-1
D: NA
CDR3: CAISGGGVAEAFF
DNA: TGTGCCATCTCTGGGGGTGGAGTCGCTGAAGCTTTCTTT

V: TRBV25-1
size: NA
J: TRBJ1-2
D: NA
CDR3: CASSEAGPEDGYTF
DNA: TGTGCCAGCAGTGAAGCGGGCCCCGAGGATGGCTACACCTTC

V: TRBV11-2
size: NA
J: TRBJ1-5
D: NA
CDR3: CACSLEGNHPQHF
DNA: TGTGCCTGCAGCTTAGAAGGCAATCATCCCCAGCATTTT

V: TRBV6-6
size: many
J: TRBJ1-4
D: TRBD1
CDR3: CASSSPGQGNEKLFF
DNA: TGTGCCAGCAGTAGCCCGGGACAGGGTAATGAAAAACTGTTTTTT

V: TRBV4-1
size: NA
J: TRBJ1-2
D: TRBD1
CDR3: CASGPLQGGHGYTF
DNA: TGCGCCAGCGGCCCTCTTCAGGGGGGCCATGGCTACACCTTC

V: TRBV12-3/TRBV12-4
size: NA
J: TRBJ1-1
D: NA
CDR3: CAGRFRGKAFF
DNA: TGTGCCGGCAGATTTCGGGGGAAAGCTTTCTTT

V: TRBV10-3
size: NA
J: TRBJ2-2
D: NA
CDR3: CTSPGPLPNTGELFF
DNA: TGTACCAGCCCGGGACCCTTACCGAACACCGGGGAGCTGTTTTTT

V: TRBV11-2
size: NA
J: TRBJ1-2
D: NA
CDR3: CVSSISGYGYTF
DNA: TGTGTCAGCAGCATATCGGGGTATGGCTACACCTTC

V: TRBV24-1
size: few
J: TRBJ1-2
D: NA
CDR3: CATSEGEAGLYGYTF
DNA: TGTGCCACCAGTGAGGGGGAAGCAGGACTCTATGGCTACACCTTC

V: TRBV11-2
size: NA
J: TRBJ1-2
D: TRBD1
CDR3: CASRGQGAIGSYTF
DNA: TGTGCCAGCAGAGGACAGGGGGCGATTGGTAGCTACACCTTC

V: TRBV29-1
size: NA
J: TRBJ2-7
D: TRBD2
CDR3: CSVQPRGGREQYF
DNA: TGCAGCGTTCAACCGAGGGGAGGGCGCGAGCAGTACTTC